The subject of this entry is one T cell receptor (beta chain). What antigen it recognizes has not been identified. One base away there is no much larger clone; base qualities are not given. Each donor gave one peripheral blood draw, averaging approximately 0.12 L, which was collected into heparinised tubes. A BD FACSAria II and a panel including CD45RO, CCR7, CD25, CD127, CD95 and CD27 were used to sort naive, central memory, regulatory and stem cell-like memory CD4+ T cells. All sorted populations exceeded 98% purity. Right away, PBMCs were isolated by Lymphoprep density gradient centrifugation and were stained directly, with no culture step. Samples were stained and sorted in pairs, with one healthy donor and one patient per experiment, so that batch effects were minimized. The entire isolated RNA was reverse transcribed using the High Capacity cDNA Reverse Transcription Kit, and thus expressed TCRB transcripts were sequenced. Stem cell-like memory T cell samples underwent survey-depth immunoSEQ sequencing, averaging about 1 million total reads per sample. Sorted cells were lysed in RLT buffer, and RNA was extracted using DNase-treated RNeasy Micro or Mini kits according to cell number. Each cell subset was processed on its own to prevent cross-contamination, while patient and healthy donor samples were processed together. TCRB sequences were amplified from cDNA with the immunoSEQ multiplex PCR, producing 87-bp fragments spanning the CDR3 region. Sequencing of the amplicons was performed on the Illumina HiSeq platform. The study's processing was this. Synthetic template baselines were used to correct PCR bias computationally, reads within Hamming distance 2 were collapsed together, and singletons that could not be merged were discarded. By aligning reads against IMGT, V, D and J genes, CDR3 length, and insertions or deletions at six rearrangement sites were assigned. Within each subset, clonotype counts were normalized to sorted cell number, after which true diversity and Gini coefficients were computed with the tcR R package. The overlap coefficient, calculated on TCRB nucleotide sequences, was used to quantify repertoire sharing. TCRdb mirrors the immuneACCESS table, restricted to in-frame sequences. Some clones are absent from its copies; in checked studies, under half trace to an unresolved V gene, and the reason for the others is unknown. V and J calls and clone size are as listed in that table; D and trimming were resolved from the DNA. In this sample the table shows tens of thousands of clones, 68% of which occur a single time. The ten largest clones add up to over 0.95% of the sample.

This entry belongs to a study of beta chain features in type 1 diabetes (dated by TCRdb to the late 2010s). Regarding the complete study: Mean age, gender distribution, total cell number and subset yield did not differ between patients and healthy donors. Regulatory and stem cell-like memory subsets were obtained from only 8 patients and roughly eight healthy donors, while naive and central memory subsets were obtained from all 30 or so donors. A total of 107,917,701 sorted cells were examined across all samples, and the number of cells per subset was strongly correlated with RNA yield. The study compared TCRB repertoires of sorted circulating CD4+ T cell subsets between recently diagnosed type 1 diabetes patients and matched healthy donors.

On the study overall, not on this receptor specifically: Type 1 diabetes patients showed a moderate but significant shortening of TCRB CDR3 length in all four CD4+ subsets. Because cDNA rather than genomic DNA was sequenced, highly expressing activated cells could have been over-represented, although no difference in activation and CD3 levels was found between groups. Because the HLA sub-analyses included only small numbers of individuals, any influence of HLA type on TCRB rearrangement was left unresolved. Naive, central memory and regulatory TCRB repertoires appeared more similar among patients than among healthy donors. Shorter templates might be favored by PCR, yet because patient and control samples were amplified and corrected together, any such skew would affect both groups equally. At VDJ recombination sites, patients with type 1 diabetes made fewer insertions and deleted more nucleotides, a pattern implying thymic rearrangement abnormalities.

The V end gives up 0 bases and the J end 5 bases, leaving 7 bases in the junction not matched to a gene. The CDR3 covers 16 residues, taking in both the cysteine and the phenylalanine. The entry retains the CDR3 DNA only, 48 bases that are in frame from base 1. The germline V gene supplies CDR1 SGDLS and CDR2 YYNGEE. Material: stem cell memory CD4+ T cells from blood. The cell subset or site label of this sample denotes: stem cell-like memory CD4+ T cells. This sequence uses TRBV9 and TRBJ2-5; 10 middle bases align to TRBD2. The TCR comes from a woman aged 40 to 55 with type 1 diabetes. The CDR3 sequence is CASSVGTSGGWETQYF. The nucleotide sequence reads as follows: TGTGCCAGCAGCGTAGGGACTAGCGGAGGCTGGGAGACCCAGTACTTC.